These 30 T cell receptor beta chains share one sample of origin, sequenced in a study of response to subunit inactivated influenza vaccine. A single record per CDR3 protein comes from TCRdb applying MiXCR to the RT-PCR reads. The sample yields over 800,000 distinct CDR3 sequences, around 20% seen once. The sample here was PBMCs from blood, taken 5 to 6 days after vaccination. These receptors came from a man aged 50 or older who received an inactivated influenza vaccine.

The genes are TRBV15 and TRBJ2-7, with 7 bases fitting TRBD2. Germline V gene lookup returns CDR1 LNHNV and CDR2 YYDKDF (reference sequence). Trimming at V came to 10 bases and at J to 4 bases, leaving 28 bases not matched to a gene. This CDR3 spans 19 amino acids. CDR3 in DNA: TGTGCCAGTCGTGTGGGTATTCGGGACTACCCTCTCCCCCATTACGAGCAGTACTTC. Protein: CASRVGIRDYPLPHYEQYF.

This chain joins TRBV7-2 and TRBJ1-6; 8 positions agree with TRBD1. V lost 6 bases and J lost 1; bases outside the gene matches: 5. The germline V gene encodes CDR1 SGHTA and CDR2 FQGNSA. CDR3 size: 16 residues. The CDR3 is CASSPYRGSYNSPLHF. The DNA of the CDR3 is TGTGCCAGCAGTCCTTACAGGGGGTCCTATAATTCACCCCTCCACTTT.

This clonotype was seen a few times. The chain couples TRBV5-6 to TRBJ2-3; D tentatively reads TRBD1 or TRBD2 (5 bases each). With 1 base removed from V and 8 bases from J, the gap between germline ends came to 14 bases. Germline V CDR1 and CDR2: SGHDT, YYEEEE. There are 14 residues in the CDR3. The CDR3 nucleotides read TGTGCCAGCAGCTTGACAGGCGCGGCGGGTACGCAGTATTTT. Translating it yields CASSLTGAAGTQYF.

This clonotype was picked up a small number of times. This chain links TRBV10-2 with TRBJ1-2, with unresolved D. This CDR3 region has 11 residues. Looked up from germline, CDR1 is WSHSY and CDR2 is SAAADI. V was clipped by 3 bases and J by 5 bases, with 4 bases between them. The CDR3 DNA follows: TGCGCCAGCAGTGACAAATATGGCTACACCTTC. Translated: CASSDKYGYTF.

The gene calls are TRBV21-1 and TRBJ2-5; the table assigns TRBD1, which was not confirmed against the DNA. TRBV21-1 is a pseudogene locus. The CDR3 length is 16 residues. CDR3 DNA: TGTGCCAGCAGCAAATCACTGTCCCAGGGTTCGGGGACCCAGTACTTC. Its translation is CASSKSLSQGSGTQYF.

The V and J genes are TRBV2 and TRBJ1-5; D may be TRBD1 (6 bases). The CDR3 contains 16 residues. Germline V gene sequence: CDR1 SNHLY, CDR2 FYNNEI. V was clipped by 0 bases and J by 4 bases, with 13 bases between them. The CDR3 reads CASSEAPYRVNQPQHF. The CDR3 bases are TGTGCCAGCAGTGAAGCGCCGTACAGGGTGAATCAGCCCCAGCATTTT. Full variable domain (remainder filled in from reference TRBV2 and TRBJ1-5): EPEVTQTPSHQVTQMGQEVILRCVPISNHLYFYWYRQILGQKVEFLVSFYNNEISEKSEIFDDQFSVERPDGSNFTLKIRSTKLEDSAMYFCASSEAPYRVNQPQHFGDGTRLSIL.

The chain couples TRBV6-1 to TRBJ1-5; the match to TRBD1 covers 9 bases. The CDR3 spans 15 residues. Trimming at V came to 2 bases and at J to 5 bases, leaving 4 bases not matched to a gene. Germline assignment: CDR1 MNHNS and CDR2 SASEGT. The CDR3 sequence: CASSETGQGHQPQHF. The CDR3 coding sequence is TGTGCCAGCAGTGAAACGGGACAGGGTCATCAGCCCCAGCATTTT.

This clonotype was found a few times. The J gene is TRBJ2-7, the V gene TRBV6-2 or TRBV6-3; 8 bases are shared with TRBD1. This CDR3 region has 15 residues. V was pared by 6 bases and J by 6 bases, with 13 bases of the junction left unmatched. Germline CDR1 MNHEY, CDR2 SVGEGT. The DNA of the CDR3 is TGTGCCAGCAGGTTAACGGGGACAGGCCCCAGCGAGCAGTACTTC. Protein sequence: CASRLTGTGPSEQYF.

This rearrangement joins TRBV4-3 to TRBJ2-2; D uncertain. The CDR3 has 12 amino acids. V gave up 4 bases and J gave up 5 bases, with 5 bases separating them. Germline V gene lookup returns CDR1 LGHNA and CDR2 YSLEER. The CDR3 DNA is TGCGCCAGCAGCCCGGAGACCGGGGAGCTGTTTTTT. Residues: CASSPETGELFF.

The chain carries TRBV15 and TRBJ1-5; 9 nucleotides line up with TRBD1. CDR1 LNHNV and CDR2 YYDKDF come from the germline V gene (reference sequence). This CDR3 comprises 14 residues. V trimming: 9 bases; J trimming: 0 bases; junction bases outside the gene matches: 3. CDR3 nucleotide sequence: TGTGCCACTGAGGACAGGGGTAGCAATCAGCCCCAGCATTTT. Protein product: CATEDRGSNQPQHF. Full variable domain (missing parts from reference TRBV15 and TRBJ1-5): DAMVIQNPRYQVTQFGKPVTLSCSQTLNHNVMYWYQQKSSQAPKLLFHYYDKDFNNEADTPDNFQSRRPNTSFCFLDIRSPGLGDTAMYLCATEDRGSNQPQHFGDGTRLSIL.

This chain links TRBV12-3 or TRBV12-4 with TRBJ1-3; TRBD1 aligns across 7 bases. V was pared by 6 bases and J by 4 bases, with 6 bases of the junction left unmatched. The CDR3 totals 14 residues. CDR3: CASRLRGQGNTIYF. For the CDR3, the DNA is TGTGCCAGCAGATTAAGGGGACAGGGAAACACCATATATTTT.

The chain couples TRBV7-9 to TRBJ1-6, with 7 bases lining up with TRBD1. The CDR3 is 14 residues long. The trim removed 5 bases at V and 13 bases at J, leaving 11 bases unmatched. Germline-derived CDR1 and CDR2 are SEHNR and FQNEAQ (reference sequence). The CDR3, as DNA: TGTGCCAGCAGCCCCCGGGACAGCCTTTCCCCCCTCCACTTT. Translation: CASSPRDSLSPLHF.

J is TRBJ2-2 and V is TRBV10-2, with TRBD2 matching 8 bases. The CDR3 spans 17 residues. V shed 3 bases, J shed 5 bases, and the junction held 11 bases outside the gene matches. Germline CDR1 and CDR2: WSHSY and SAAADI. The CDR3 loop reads CASSDLAGPPYTGELFF. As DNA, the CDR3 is TGCGCCAGCAGTGACCTAGCGGGCCCGCCTTATACCGGGGAGCTGTTTTTT.

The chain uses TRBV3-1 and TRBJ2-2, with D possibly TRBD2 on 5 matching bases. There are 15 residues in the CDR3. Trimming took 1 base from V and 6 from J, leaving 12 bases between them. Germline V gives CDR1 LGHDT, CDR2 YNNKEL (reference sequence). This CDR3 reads CASSQGGPSAGELFF. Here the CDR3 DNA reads TGTGCCAGCAGCCAAGGAGGGCCCTCAGCCGGGGAGCTGTTTTTT.

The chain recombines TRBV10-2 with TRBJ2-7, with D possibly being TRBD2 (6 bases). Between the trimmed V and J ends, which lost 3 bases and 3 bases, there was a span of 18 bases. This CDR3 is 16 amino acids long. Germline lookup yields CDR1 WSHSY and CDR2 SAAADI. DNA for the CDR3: TGCGCCAGCAGTGACGGGGGAGTGGCCTTAGTCTACGAGCAGTACTTC. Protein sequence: CASSDGGVALVYEQYF.

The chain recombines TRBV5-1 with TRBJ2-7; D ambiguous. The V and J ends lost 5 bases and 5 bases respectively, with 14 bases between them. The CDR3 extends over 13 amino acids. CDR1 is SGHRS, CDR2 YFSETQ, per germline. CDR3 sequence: CASRDGAPHEQYF. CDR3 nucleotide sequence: TGCGCCAGCAGAGACGGAGCCCCCCACGAGCAGTACTTC.

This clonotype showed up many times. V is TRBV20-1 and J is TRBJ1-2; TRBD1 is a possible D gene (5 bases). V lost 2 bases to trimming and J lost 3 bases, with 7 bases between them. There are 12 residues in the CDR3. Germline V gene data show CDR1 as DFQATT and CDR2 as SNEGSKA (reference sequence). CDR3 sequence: CSARQGDYGYTF. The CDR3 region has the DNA TGCAGTGCTAGACAGGGCGACTATGGCTACACCTTC.

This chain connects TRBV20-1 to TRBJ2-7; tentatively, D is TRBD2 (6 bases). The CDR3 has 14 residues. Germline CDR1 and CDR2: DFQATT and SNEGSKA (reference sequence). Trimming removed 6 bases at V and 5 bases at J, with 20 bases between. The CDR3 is CSATHTSSINEQYF. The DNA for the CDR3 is TGCAGTGCGACCCATACTAGCAGCATTAACGAGCAGTACTTC.

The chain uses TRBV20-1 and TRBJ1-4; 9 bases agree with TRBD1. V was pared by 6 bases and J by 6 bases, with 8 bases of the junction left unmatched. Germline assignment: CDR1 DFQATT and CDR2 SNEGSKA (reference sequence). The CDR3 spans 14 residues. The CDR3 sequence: CSASPGQGYEKLFF. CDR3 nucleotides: TGCAGTGCGAGTCCGGGACAGGGTTATGAAAAACTGTTTTTT.

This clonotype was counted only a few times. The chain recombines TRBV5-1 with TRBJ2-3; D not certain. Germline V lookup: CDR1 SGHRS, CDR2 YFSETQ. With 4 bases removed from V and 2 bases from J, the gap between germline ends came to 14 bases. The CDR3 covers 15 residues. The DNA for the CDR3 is TGCGCCAGCAGCACGGACGGCCAGTCCACAGATACGCAGTATTTT. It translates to CASSTDGQSTDTQYF.

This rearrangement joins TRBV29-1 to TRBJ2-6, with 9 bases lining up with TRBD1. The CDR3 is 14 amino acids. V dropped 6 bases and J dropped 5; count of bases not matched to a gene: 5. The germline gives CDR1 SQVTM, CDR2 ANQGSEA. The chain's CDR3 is CSVGTGMWANVLTF. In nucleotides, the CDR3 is TGCAGCGTCGGGACAGGGATGTGGGCCAACGTCCTGACTTTC.

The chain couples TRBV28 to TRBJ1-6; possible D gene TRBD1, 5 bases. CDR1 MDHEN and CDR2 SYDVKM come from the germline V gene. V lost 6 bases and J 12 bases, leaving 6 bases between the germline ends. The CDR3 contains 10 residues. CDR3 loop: CASRGGPLHF. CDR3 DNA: TGTGCCAGCAGGGGGGGACCCCTCCACTTT.

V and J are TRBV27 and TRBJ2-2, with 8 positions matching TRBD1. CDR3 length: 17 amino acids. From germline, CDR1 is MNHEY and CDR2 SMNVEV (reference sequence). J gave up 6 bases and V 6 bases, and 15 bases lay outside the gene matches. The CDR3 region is CASRPPSTGARSGELFF. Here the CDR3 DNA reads TGTGCCAGCAGACCGCCTTCGACAGGGGCTAGATCCGGGGAGCTGTTTTTT.

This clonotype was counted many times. The CDR3 sequence is CSVERADEQFF. CDR3 DNA: TGCAGCGTTGAGCGGGCGGATGAGCAGTTCTTC. The gene calls are TRBV29-1 and TRBJ2-1; perhaps TRBD2 as D (5 bases). Per germline, CDR1 SQVTM and CDR2 ANQGSEA. The CDR3 covers 11 residues. Trimming pared 3 bases from V and 8 bases from J, leaving 8 bases between.

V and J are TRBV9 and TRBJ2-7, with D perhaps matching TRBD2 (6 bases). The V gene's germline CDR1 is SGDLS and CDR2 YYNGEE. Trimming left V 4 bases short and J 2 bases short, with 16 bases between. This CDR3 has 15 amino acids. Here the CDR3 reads CASSPPSAGPYEQYF. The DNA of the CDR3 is TGTGCCAGCAGCCCTCCCTCAGCGGGCCCCTACGAGCAGTACTTC.

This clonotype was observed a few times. CDR3 in amino acids: CASSAGQKTTYEQYF. As DNA, the CDR3 is TGTGCCAGCAGCGCGGGACAAAAGACTACTTACGAGCAGTACTTC. The J gene is TRBJ2-7, the V gene TRBV5-5; D tentatively reads TRBD1 or TRBD2 (6 bases each). There are 15 residues in the CDR3. Trimming took 4 bases from V and 4 from J, leaving 18 bases between them. Germline-derived CDR1 and CDR2 are SGHKS and YYEKEE (reference sequence).

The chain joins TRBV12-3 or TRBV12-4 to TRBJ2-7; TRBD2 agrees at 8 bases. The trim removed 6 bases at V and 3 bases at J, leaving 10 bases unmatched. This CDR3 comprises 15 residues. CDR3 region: CASSPSGRGDYEQYF. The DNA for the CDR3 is TGTGCCAGCAGCCCCAGCGGGCGGGGGGACTACGAGCAGTACTTC.

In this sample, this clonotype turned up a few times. The CDR3 coding sequence is TGTGCCAGCAGTTTCGGGGCCCGAGGCACTGAAGCTTTCTTT. It codes for CASSFGARGTEAFF. J is TRBJ1-1 and V is TRBV12-3 or TRBV12-4, with D possibly being TRBD1 (5 bases). This CDR3 has 14 amino acids. The V end lost 3 bases, the J end lost 4 bases, and 12 bases lay between the germline ends.

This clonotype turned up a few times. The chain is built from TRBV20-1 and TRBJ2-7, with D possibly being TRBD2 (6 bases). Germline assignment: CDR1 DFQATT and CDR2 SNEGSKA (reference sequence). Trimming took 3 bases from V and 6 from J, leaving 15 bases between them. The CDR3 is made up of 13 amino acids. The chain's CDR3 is CSASGGRRVEQYF. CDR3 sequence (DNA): TGCAGTGCTAGTGGTGGGAGGAGGGTCGAGCAGTACTTC.

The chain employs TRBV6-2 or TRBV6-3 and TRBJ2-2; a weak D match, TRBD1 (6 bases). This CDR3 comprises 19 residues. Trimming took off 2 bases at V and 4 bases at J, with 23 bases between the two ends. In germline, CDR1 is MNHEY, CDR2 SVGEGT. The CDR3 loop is CASSYNRGTNIRGTGELFF. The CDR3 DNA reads TGTGCCAGCAGTTACAATAGGGGGACAAACATCCGCGGCACCGGGGAGCTGTTTTTT.